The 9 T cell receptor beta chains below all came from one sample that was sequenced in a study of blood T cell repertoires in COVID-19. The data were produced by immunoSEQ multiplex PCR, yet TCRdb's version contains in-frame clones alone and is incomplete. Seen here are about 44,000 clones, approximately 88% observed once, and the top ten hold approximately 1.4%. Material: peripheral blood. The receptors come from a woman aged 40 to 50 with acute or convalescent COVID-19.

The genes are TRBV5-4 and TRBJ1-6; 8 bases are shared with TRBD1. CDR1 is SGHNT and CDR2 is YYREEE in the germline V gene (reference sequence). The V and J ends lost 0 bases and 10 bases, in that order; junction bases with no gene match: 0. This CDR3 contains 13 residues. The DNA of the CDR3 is TGTGCCAGCAGCTTGGACAGGGGGTCACCCCTCCACTTT. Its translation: CASSLDRGSPLHF.

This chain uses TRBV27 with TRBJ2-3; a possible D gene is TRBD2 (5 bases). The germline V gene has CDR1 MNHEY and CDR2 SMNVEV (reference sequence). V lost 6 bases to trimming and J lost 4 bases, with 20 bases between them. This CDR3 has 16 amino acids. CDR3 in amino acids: CASSRTTSTRSDTQYF. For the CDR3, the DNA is TGTGCCAGCAGCCGCACCACTAGTACACGATCAGATACGCAGTATTTT.

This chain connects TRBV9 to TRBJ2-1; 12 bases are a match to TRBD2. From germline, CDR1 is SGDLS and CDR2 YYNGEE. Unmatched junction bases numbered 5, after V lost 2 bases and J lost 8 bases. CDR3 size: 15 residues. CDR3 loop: CASSVTSGSEYEQFF. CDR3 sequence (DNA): TGTGCCAGCAGCGTGACTAGCGGGAGTGAATATGAGCAGTTCTTC.

The CDR3 bases are TGTGCCAGCAGCCAAGCCCTCGGCGGGGGATACATTCAGTACTTC. Its protein product is CASSQALGGGYIQYF. J is TRBJ2-4 and V is TRBV3-1 (or the pseudogene TRBV3-2), with 7 positions matching TRBD2. In germline, CDR1 is LGHDT, CDR2 YNNKEL (reference sequence). This CDR3 is 15 amino acids long. V lost 1 base to trimming and J lost 8 bases; unmatched junction nucleotides: 8.

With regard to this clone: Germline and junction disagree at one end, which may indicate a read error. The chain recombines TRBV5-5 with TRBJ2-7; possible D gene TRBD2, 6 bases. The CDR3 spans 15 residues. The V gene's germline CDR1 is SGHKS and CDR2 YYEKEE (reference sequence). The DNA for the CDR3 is TGTGCCAGCACCTTGGGGGTAGGGACTTACTACGAGCAGTACTTC. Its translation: CASTLGVGTYYEQYF.

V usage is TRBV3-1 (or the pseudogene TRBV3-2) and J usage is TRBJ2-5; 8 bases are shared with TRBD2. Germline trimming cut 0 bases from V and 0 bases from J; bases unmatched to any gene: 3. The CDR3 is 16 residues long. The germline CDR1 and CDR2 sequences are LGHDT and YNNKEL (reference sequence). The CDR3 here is CASSQDSSGYQETQYF. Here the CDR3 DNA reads TGTGCCAGCAGCCAAGATTCTAGCGGGTACCAAGAGACCCAGTACTTC.

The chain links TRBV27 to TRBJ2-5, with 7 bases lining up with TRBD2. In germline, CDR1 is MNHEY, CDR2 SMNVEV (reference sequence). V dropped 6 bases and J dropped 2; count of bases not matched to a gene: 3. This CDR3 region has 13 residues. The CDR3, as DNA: TGTGCCAGCAGGCTAGCGGTGCAAGAGACCCAGTACTTC. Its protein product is CASRLAVQETQYF.

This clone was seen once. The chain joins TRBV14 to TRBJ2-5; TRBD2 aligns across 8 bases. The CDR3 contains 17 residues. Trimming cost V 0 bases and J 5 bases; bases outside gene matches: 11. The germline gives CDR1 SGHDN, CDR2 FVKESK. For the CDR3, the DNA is TGTGCCAGCAGCCAAGACCCCGGGGGGGTCAGCAAGGAGACCCAGTACTTC. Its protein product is CASSQDPGGVSKETQYF.

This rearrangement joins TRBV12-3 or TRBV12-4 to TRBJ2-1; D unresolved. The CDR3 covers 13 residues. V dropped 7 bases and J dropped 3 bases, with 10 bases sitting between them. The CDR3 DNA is TGTGCCAGCAAAACCTTGAGCTACAATGAGCAGTTCTTC. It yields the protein CASKTLSYNEQFF.